The rows below give T cell receptor beta chains drawn from one sample of a study of blood T cell repertoires in COVID-19. Here immunoSEQ multiplex PCR was the method, and the copy in TCRdb shows in-frame clones only, minus some. This sample has roughly 84,000 clones, with 75% found just once. Sequencing was done on a sample of peripheral blood. The receptors stem from a woman aged 45-65 years with acute or convalescent COVID-19. Both conserved end residues are part of each CDR3. A D gene is named only where the DNA matches it firmly. Expanded clones are given a class, and other clones once, few, many or no size at all.

clone size: once
D gene: TRBD1
J gene: TRBJ2-7
V gene: TRBV25-1
CDR3 protein: CASSDRDSYYEQYF
CDR3 DNA: TGTGCCAGCAGTGACCGGGACAGCTACTACGAGCAGTACTTC

clone size: NA
D gene: NA
J gene: TRBJ1-1
V gene: TRBV19
CDR3 protein: CASSIALGRGRAFF
CDR3 DNA: TGTGCCAGTAGTATAGCCCTTGGCAGGGGAAGAGCTTTCTTT

clone size: NA
D gene: TRBD1
J gene: TRBJ1-6
V gene: TRBV6-6
CDR3 protein: CASSPRQGTGSPLHF
CDR3 DNA: TGTGCCAGCAGTCCGAGACAGGGCACGGGGTCACCCCTCCACTTT

clone size: NA
D gene: NA
J gene: TRBJ1-1
V gene: TRBV6-5
CDR3 protein: CASSYGAGADTEAFF
CDR3 DNA: TGTGCCAGCAGTTACGGTGCGGGGGCTGACACTGAAGCTTTCTTT

clone size: NA
D gene: NA
J gene: TRBJ2-4
V gene: TRBV24-1
CDR3 protein: CATSDLFVRGRGTQLIAKNIQYF
CDR3 DNA: TGTGCCACCAGTGATTTGTTTGTTCGAGGGAGGGGGACACAACTCATAGCCAAAAACATTCAGTACTTC

clone size: few
D gene: NA
J gene: TRBJ2-2
V gene: TRBV18
CDR3 protein: CASSPKTGNTGELFF
CDR3 DNA: TGTGCCAGCTCACCAAAGACGGGGAACACCGGGGAGCTGTTTTTT

clone size: few
D gene: NA
J gene: TRBJ2-3
V gene: TRBV4-2
CDR3 protein: CASSQDQGDTQYF
CDR3 DNA: TGTGCCAGCAGCCAAGATCAGGGGGATACGCAGTATTTT

clone size: NA
D gene: NA
J gene: TRBJ2-7
V gene: TRBV3-1/TRBV3-2
CDR3 protein: CASSQAGSSYEQYF
CDR3 DNA: TGTGCCAGCAGCCAAGCGGGGAGCTCCTACGAGCAGTACTTC

clone size: NA
D gene: TRBD1
J gene: TRBJ2-7
V gene: TRBV3-1/TRBV3-2
CDR3 protein: CASSHSGQGEQYF
CDR3 DNA: TGTGCCAGCAGCCATTCGGGACAGGGGGAGCAGTACTTC

clone size: NA
D gene: TRBD1
J gene: TRBJ1-2
V gene: TRBV5-1
CDR3 protein: CASSLGLLGTGINYGYTF
CDR3 DNA: TGCGCCAGCAGCTTGGGATTACTCGGGACAGGGATTAACTATGGCTACACCTTC

clone size: NA
D gene: TRBD1
J gene: TRBJ1-2
V gene: TRBV6-5
CDR3 protein: CASSYASGGAWYGYTF
CDR3 DNA: TGTGCCAGCAGTTACGCCTCAGGGGGCGCTTGGTATGGCTACACCTTC

clone size: NA
D gene: TRBD1
J gene: TRBJ2-1
V gene: TRBV6-6
CDR3 protein: CASSGLDRGAYNEQFF
CDR3 DNA: TGTGCCAGCAGTGGACTGGACAGGGGCGCCTACAATGAGCAGTTCTTC

clone size: NA
D gene: NA
J gene: TRBJ2-7
V gene: TRBV11-2
CDR3 protein: CASSLVSGAREQYF
CDR3 DNA: TGTGCCAGCAGCTTAGTTTCGGGAGCCCGGGAGCAGTACTTC

clone size: NA
D gene: NA
J gene: TRBJ2-7
V gene: TRBV7-8
CDR3 protein: CASSLAQVGYEQYF
CDR3 DNA: TGTGCCAGCAGCTTAGCACAGGTCGGATACGAGCAGTACTTC

clone size: NA
D gene: NA
J gene: TRBJ1-2
V gene: TRBV5-1
CDR3 protein: CASSLEGGNYGYTF
CDR3 DNA: TGCGCCAGCAGCTTGGAGGGAGGGAACTATGGCTACACCTTC

clone size: NA
D gene: TRBD2
J gene: TRBJ2-5
V gene: TRBV15
CDR3 protein: CAASTTGLAGGKRETQYF
CDR3 DNA: TGTGCCGCCAGCACCACCGGACTAGCGGGGGGAAAAAGAGAGACCCAGTACTTC

clone size: NA
D gene: NA
J gene: TRBJ2-7
V gene: TRBV19
CDR3 protein: CASSIQGSYEQYF
CDR3 DNA: TGTGCCAGTAGTATACAGGGTTCGTACGAGCAGTACTTC

clone size: NA
D gene: NA
J gene: TRBJ2-7
V gene: TRBV19
CDR3 protein: CASRETGSTYEQYF
CDR3 DNA: TGTGCCAGTAGGGAGACTGGTAGTACCTACGAGCAGTACTTC

clone size: NA
D gene: TRBD1
J gene: TRBJ1-6
V gene: TRBV27
CDR3 protein: CASSHGQGASPLHF
CDR3 DNA: TGTGCCAGCAGTCACGGACAGGGGGCCTCACCCCTCCACTTT

clone size: NA
D gene: NA
J gene: TRBJ2-5
V gene: TRBV10-3
CDR3 protein: CATSDRQETQYF
CDR3 DNA: TGTGCCACTTCGGACAGACAAGAGACCCAGTACTTC

clone size: NA
D gene: TRBD2
J gene: TRBJ2-2
V gene: TRBV7-3
CDR3 protein: CASSLGLAGATGELFF
CDR3 DNA: TGTGCCAGCAGCTTGGGGCTAGCGGGGGCCACCGGGGAGCTGTTTTTT

clone size: NA
D gene: TRBD1
J gene: TRBJ2-5
V gene: TRBV14
CDR3 protein: CASSQDLTGGQTQYF
CDR3 DNA: TGTGCCAGCAGCCAAGATCTAACAGGGGGGCAGACCCAGTACTTC